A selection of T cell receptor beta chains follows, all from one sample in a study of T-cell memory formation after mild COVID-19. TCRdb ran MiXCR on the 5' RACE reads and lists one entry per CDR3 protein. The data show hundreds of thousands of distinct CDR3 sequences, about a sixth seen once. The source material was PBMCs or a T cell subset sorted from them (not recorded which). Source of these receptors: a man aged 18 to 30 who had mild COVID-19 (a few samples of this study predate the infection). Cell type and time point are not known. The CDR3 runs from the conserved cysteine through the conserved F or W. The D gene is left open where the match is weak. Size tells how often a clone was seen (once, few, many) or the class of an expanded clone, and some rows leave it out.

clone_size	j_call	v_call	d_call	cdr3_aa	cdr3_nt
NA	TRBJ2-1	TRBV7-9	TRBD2	CASSLVASGGYNEQFF	TGTGCCAGCAGCTTAGTCGCTAGCGGGGGCTACAATGAGCAGTTCTTC
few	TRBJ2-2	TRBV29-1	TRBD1	CSVTGGGGELFF	TGCAGCGTAACAGGGGGTGGCGGGGAGCTGTTTTTT
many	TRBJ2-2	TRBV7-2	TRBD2	CASSPAGGWIGELFF	TGTGCCAGCAGCCCGGCGGGGGGCTGGATCGGGGAGCTGTTTTTT
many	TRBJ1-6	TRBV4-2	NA	CASSQDPGPEEPLHF	TGTGCCAGCAGCCAAGATCCCGGTCCGGAGGAGCCCCTCCACTTT
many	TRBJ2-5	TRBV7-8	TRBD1	CASSAYRGQETQYF	TGTGCCAGCAGCGCATACAGGGGCCAAGAGACCCAGTACTTC
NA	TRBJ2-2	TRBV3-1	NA	CASTLGDYRELFF	TGTGCCAGCACCCTAGGGGATTATAGGGAGCTGTTTTTT
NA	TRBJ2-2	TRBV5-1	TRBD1	CASSPYRGNTGELFF	TGCGCCAGCAGCCCCTACAGGGGGAACACCGGGGAGCTGTTTTTT
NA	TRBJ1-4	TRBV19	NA	CASSTAPEKLFF	TGTGCCAGTAGTACAGCTCCAGAAAAACTGTTTTTT
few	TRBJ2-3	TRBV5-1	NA	CASSLPDGQTSTDTQYF	TGCGCCAGCAGCCTACCGGACGGACAGACTAGCACAGATACGCAGTATTTT
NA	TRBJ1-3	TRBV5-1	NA	CASSLGPISGNTIYF	TGCGCCAGCAGCTTGGGGCCGATCTCTGGAAACACCATATATTTT
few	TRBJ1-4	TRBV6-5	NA	CASRTSGGANEKLFF	TGTGCCAGCAGAACCTCGGGGGGCGCTAATGAAAAACTGTTTTTT
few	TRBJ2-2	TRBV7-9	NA	CASSLAHLGPTNTGELFF	TGTGCCAGCAGCTTAGCGCATCTGGGTCCGACGAACACCGGGGAGCTGTTTTTT
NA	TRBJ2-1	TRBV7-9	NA	CASSSAHHSLGANNEQFF	TGTGCCAGCAGCTCGGCGCATCACTCCCTTGGGGCTAACAATGAGCAGTTCTTC
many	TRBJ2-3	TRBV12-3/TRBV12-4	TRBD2	CASSQGGRAPDTQYF	TGTGCCAGCAGTCAAGGCGGGAGGGCGCCAGATACGCAGTATTTT
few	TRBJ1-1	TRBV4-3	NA	CASSQASGAGEAFF	TGCGCCAGCAGCCAAGCTTCCGGGGCCGGTGAAGCTTTCTTT
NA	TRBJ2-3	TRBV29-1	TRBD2	CSVSGGAIGVTDTQYF	TGCAGCGTTAGCGGGGGGGCGATTGGGGTCACAGATACGCAGTATTTT
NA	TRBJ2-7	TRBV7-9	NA	CASRGEYEQYF	TGTGCCAGCAGGGGCGAGTACGAGCAGTACTTC
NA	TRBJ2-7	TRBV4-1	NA	CASSQEFSRPDEQYF	TGCGCCAGCAGCCAAGAGTTCAGCCGTCCGGACGAGCAGTACTTC
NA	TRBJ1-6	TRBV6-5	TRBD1	CASSLTGTVNSPLHF	TGTGCCAGCAGTCTGACCGGGACAGTGAATTCACCCCTCCACTTT
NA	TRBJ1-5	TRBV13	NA	CASSIQGQPQHF	TGTGCCAGCAGCATACAGGGTCAGCCCCAGCATTTT
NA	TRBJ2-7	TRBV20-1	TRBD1	CSATRTGDDEQYF	TGCAGTGCTACGCGGACAGGGGACGACGAGCAGTACTTC
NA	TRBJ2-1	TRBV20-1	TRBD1	CSARRTGLNNEQFF	TGCAGTGCTAGGCGGACAGGGCTTAACAATGAGCAGTTCTTC
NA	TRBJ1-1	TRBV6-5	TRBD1	CASSEDRGGFEAFF	TGTGCCAGCAGTGAGGACAGGGGAGGGTTTGAAGCTTTCTTT
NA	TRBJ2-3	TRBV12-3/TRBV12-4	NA	CASSSTGSTDTQYF	TGTGCCAGCAGTTCCACGGGGAGCACAGATACGCAGTATTTT
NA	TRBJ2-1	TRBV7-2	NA	CASSSSMYNEQFF	TGTGCCAGCAGCTCCTCGATGTACAATGAGCAGTTCTTC
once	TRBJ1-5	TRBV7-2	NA	CASSPGFKSDQPQHF	TGTGCCAGCAGCCCGGGCTTCAAGTCCGATCAGCCCCAGCATTTT
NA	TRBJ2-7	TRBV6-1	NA	CASSAFLIRDEQYF	TGTGCCAGCAGTGCGTTCCTGATCAGGGACGAGCAGTACTTC
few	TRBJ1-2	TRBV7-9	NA	CASSLVQGTDGYTF	TGTGCCAGCAGCTTAGTACAGGGAACAGATGGCTACACCTTC
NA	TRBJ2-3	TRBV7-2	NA	CASSSGSDSFTTDTQYF	TGTGCCAGCAGCTCGGGATCCGACAGTTTCACCACAGATACGCAGTATTTT
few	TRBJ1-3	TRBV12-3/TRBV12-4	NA	CASSPPPISGNTIYF	TGTGCCAGCAGCCCACCACCGATTTCTGGAAACACCATATATTTT
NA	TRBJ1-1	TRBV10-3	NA	CAISERGVGEAFF	TGTGCCATCAGTGAGCGGGGAGTAGGAGAAGCTTTCTTT
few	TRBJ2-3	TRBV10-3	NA	CAISSDPAGTQYF	TGTGCCATCAGTTCAGACCCGGCCGGTACGCAGTATTTT
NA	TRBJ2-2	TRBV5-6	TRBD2	CASSPGTRVNTGELFF	TGTGCCAGCAGCCCGGGGACTAGGGTTAACACCGGGGAGCTGTTTTTT
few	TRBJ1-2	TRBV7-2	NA	CASSEGPPYGYTF	TGTGCCAGCAGCGAGGGACCACCCTATGGCTACACCTTC
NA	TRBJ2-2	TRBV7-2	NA	CASSIAVGTGELSF	TGTGCCAGCAGCATTGCGGTCGGCACCGGGGAGCTGTCTTTT
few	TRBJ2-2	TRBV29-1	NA	CSVYGPLSGELFF	TGCAGCGTTTACGGACCGCTTAGCGGGGAGCTGTTTTTT
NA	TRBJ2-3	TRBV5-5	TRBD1	CASSLRDRVADTQYF	TGTGCCAGCAGCTTACGGGACAGGGTGGCAGATACGCAGTATTTT
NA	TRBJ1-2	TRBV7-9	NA	CASSEQSQGSALGGGYTF	TGTGCCAGCAGCGAGCAAAGCCAGGGTTCAGCCCTTGGCGGTGGCTACACCTTC
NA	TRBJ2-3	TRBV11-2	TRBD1	CASSLDPWTGDTQYF	TGTGCCAGCAGCTTAGACCCCTGGACAGGGGATACGCAGTATTTT
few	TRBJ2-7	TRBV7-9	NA	CASSDLSGEQYF	TGTGCCAGCAGCGACCTGTCGGGCGAGCAGTACTTC
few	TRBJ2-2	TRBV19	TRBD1	CASSIGRGPNTGELFF	TGTGCCAGTAGTATAGGCAGGGGGCCGAACACCGGGGAGCTGTTTTTT
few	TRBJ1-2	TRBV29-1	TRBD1	CSVEGGQGGDRTYYGYTF	TGCAGCGTTGAAGGGGGACAGGGGGGCGATAGAACCTACTATGGCTACACCTTC
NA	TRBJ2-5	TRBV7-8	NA	CASKLRGQGETQYF	TGTGCCAGCAAGCTCCGCGGGCAGGGAGAGACCCAGTACTTC
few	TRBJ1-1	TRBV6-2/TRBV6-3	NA	CASSYIGGSEAFF	TGTGCCAGCAGTTACATCGGGGGCAGTGAAGCTTTCTTT
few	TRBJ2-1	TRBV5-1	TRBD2	CASSLARRGSSYNEQFF	TGCGCCAGCAGCTTGGCTCGGCGGGGGTCCTCCTACAATGAGCAGTTCTTC
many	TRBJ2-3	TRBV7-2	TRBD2	CASSSQLAGGRYTQYF	TGTGCCAGCAGCTCACAACTAGCGGGGGGGCGGTATACGCAGTATTTT
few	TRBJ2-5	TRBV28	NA	CASSPRLGAATLETQYF	TGTGCCAGCAGTCCCCGACTGGGGGCAGCAACTTTAGAGACCCAGTACTTC
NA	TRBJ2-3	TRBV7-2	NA	CASSLALSTDTQYF	TGTGCCAGCAGCTTAGCGCTGTCCACAGATACGCAGTATTTT
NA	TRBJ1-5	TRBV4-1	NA	CGSSMVYSNQPQHF	TGCGGCAGTTCAATGGTGTATAGCAATCAGCCCCAGCATTTT
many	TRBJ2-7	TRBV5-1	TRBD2	CASSLAGTSGYEQYF	TGCGCCAGCAGCTTGGCCGGGACTAGTGGCTACGAGCAGTACTTC
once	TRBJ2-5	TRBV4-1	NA	CASSPFPGPRKETQYF	TGCGCCAGCAGCCCTTTTCCGGGACCCAGAAAAGAGACCCAGTACTTC
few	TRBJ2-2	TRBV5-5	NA	CASSFEITGTGELFF	TGTGCCAGCAGCTTCGAGATTACAGGGACCGGGGAGCTGTTTTTT